This T cell receptor (beta chain) was recorded in a study of Ad26.COV2.S vaccination and SARS-CoV-2 variants. The wider study: The vaccine Ad26.COV2.S was put into the muscle once, or twice with 56 days between. The study, taken as a whole, reports: The authors reported substantial breadth in spike-specific CD8+ and CD4+ T cell responses after vaccination. Spike-specific TCR breadth was greater after Ad26.COV2.S than placebo.

Comments on this clone: Its antigen is currently unknown.

In germline, CDR1 is SGDLS, CDR2 YYNGEE. Trimming shortened V by 2 bases and J by 0 bases, and 11 bases separated the two germline ends. The CDR3 is made up of 15 amino acids. This sample's treatment: roughly 18 received Ad26.COV2.S at low or high dose, single or two shots; five or six received placebo; per-sample allocation not given. Specimen acquisition occurred on day 63 following the initial vaccine or placebo injection. Using immunoSEQ multiplex PCR, the repertoire was profiled, and TCRdb retains in-frame clones only, with some absent. Of about 400,000 clones in the sample, approximately 90% were seen once.

Sequenced material: peripheral blood, taken in a trial of Ad26.COV2.S vaccine versus placebo. The sequence came from a person aged 18-60 years who received the Ad26.COV2.S COVID-19 vaccine or a placebo. This chain connects TRBV9 to TRBJ1-1; D gene unclear. Here the CDR3 DNA reads TGTGCCAGCAGCGTTTTAACGATGATGAACACTGAAGCTTTCTTT. This encodes CASSVLTMMNTEAFF.